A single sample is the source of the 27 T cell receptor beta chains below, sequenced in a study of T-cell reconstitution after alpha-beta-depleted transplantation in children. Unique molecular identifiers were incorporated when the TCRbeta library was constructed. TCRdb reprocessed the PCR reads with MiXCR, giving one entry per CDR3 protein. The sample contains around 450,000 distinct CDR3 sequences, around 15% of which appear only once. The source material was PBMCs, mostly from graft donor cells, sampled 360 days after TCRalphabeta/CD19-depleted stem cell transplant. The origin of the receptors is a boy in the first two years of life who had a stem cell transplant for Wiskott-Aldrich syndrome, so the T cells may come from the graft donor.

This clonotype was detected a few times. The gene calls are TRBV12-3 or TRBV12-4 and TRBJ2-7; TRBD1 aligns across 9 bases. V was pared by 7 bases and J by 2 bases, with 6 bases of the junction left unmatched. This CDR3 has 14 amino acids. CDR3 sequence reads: CASTPGQGPYEQYF. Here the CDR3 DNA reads TGTGCCAGCACCCCGGGACAGGGACCCTACGAGCAGTACTTC.

CDR3 coding DNA: TGTGCCAGCACTCCTCACGGGCGGCTAGATACGCAGTATTTT. Its protein is CASTPHGRLDTQYF. The chain employs TRBV6-2 or TRBV6-3 and TRBJ2-3; no firm D call. The CDR3 is made up of 14 amino acids. Trimming stripped 7 bases from V and 5 bases from J, with 16 bases between. Germline assignment: CDR1 MNHEY and CDR2 SVGEGT.

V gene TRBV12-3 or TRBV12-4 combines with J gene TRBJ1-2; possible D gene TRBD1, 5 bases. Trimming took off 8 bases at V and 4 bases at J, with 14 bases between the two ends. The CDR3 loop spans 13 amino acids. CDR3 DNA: TGTGCCAGCGGGTCTAGGGGTACCTATGGCTACACCTTC. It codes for CASGSRGTYGYTF.

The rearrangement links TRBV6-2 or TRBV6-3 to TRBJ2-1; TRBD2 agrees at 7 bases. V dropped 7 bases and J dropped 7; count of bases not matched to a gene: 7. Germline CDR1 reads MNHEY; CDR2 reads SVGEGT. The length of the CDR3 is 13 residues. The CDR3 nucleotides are TGTGCCAGCACAGGCGGGAGTTGGAATGAGCAGTTCTTC. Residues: CASTGGSWNEQFF.

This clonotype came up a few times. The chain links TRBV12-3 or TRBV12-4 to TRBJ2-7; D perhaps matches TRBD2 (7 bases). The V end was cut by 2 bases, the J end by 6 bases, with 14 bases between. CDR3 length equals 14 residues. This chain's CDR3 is CASSLTRGGGEQYF. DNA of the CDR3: TGTGCCAGCAGTTTAACCAGGGGAGGGGGCGAGCAGTACTTC.

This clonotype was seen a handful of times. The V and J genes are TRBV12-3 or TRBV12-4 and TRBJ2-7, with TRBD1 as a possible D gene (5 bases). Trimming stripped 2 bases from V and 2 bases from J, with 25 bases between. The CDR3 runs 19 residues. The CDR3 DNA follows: TGTGCCAGCAGTTTATTGGATTCAATCAGGACACCTAAGACCTACGAGCAGTACTTC. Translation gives CASSLLDSIRTPKTYEQYF.

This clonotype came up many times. In DNA, the CDR3 is TGTGCCAGCAGTCTCGGGACTAGCGGGAGTGGGTACGAGCAGTACTTC. Amino acids: CASSLGTSGSGYEQYF. The chain employs TRBV27 and TRBJ2-7; 14 bases align to TRBD2. Germline-derived CDR1 and CDR2 are MNHEY and SMNVEV (reference sequence). The CDR3 runs 16 residues. The ends lost 5 bases at V and 4 bases at J; junction bases unmatched: 7.

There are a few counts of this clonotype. DNA of the CDR3: TGTGCCAGCAGTTTTCTAGGTTTCAATGAGCAGTTCTTC. Amino acids: CASSFLGFNEQFF. V is TRBV28 and J is TRBJ2-1; D is unclear. This CDR3 contains 13 residues. V lost 3 bases and J lost 6, with 9 bases in between. CDR1 is MDHEN and CDR2 is SYDVKM in the germline V gene.

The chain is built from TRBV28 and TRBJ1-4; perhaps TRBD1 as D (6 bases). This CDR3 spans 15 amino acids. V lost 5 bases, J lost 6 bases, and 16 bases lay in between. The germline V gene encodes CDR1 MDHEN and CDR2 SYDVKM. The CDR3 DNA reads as TGTGCCAGCAGTCGACAGGCCGTGATATATGAAAAACTGTTTTTT. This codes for CASSRQAVIYEKLFF.

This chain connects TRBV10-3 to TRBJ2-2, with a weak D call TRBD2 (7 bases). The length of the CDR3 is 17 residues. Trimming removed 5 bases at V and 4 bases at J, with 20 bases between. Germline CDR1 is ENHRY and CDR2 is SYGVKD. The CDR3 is CAISLRWGGPSTGELFF. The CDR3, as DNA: TGTGCCATCAGTCTCAGGTGGGGGGGGCCCTCCACCGGGGAGCTGTTTTTT.

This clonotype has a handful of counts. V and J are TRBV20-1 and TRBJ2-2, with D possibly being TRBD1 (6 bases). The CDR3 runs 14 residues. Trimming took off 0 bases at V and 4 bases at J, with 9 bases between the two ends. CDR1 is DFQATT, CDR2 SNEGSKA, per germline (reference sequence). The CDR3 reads CSARDRRGTGELFF. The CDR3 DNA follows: TGCAGTGCTAGAGATCGCAGGGGCACCGGGGAGCTGTTTTTT.

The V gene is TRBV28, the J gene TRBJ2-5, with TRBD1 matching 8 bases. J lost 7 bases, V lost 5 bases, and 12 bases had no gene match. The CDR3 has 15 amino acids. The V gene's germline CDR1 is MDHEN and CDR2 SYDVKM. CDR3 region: CASSIPGQERGTQYF. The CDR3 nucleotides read TGTGCCAGCAGTATACCGGGACAGGAACGGGGGACCCAGTACTTC.

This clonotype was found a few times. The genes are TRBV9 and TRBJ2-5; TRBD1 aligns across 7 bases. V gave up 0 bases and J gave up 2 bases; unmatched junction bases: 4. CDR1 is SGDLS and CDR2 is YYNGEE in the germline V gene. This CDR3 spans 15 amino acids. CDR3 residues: CASSVGGRGQETQYF. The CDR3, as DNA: TGTGCCAGCAGCGTAGGCGGCAGGGGGCAAGAGACCCAGTACTTC. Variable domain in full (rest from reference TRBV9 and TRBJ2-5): DSGVTQTPKHLITATGQRVTLRCSPRSGDLSVYWYQQSLDQGLQFLIQYYNGEERAKGNILERFSAQQFPDLHSELNLSSLELGDSALYFCASSVGGRGQETQYFGPGTRLLVL.

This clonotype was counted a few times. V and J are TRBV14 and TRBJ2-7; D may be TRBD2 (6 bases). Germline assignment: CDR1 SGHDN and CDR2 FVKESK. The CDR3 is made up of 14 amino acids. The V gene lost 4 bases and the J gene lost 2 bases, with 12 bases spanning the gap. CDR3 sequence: CASSPRLGTYEQYF. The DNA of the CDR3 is TGTGCCAGCAGCCCAAGACTAGGGACCTACGAGCAGTACTTC.

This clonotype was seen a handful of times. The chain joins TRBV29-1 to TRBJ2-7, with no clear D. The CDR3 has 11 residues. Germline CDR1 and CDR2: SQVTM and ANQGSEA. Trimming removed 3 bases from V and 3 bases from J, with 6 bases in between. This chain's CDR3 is CSVDSGYEQYF. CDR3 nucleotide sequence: TGCAGCGTTGATAGTGGCTACGAGCAGTACTTC.

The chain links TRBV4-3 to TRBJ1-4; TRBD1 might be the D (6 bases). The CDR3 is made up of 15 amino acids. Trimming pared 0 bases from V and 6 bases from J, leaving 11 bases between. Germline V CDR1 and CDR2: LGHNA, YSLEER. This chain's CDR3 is CASSQEGRGDEKLFF. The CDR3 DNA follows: TGCGCCAGCAGCCAAGAAGGCAGGGGAGATGAAAAACTGTTTTTT.

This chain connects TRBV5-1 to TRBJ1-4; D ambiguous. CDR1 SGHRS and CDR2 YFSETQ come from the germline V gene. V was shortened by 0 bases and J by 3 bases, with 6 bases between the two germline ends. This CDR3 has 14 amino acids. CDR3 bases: TGCGCCAGCAGCTTGGAGGCAGCTAATGAAAAACTGTTTTTT. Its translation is CASSLEAANEKLFF.

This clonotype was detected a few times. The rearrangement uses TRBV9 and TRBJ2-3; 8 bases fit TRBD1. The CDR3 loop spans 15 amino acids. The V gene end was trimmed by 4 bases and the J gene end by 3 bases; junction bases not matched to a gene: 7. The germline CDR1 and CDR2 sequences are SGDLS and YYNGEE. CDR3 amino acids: CASSFRTGRTDTQYF. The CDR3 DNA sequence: TGTGCCAGCAGCTTTCGGACAGGGCGGACAGATACGCAGTATTTT.

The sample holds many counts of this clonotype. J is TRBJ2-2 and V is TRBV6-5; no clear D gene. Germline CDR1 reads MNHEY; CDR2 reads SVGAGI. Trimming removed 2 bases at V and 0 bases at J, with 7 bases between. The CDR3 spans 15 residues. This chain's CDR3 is CASSYSLPNTGELFF. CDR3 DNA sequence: TGTGCCAGCAGTTACAGCCTACCGAACACCGGGGAGCTGTTTTTT.

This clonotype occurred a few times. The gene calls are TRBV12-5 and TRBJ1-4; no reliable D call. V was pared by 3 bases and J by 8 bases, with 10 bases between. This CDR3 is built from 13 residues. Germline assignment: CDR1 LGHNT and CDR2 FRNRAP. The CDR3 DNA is TGTGCTAGTGGTTTTTGGCGGGAGGAAAAACTGTTTTTT. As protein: CASGFWREEKLFF.

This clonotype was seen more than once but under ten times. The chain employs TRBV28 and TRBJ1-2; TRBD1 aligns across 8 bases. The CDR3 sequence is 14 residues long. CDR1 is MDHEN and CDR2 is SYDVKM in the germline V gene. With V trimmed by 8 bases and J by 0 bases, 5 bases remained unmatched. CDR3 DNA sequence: TGTGCCAGCGGACAGGGACTAACTAACTATGGCTACACCTTC. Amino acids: CASGQGLTNYGYTF.

The CDR3 coding sequence is TGCAGTGCCCACGGACTAACCGGGGAGCTGTTTTTT. Protein product: CSAHGLTGELFF. The chain uses TRBV20-1 and TRBJ2-2; maybe TRBD2 (6 bases). CDR1 is DFQATT and CDR2 is SNEGSKA in the germline V gene (reference sequence). The CDR3 has 12 residues. The V gene lost 6 bases and the J gene lost 5 bases, with 10 bases spanning the gap.

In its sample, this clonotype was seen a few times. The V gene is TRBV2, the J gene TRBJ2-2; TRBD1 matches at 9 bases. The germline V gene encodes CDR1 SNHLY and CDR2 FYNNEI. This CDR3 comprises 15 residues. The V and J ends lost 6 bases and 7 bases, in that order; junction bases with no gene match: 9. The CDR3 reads CASRRDRVPFGELFF. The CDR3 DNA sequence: TGTGCCAGCAGACGGGACAGGGTTCCCTTCGGGGAGCTGTTTTTT.

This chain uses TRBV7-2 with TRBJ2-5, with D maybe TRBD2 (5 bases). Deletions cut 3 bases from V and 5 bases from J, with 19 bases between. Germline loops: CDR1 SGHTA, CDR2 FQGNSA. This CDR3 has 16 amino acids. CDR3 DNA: TGTGCCAGCAGCTTTGGGGTCACTGGAGGATGGGAGACCCAGTACTTC. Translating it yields CASSFGVTGGWETQYF.

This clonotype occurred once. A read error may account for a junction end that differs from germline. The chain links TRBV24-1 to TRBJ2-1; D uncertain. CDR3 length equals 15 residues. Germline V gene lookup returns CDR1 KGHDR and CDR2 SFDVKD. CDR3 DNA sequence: TGTGCCGCCAGTGCGGCAGGAAAAACCTACAATGAGCAGTTCTTC. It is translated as CAASAAGKTYNEQFF.

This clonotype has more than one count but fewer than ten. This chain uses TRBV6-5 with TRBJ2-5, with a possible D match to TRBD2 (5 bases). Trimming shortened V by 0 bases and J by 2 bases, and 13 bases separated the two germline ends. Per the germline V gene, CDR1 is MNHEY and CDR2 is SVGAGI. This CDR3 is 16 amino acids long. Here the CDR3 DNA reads TGTGCCAGCAGTTACTCAGGCACACGGGGTCAAGAGACCCAGTACTTC. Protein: CASSYSGTRGQETQYF.

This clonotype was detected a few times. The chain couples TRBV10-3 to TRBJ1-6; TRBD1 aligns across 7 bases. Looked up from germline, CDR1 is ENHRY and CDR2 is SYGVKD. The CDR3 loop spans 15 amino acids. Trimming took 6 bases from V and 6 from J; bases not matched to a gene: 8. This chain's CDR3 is CAIRQWGDSNSPLHF. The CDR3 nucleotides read TGTGCCATCAGACAATGGGGGGACAGTAATTCACCCCTCCACTTT.